A selection of T cell receptor beta chains follows, all from one sample in a study of CD8 T cells in Susac syndrome. TCRdb used MiXCR to reprocess the immunoSEQ multiplex PCR reads, holding one entry per CDR3 protein. The sample has around 130,000 distinct CDR3 sequences, 90% to 95% seen once; the top ten hold around 0.22%. The sequenced material came from CD8+ T cells from PBMCs. Every receptor here comes from a human donor with multiple sclerosis. Both conserved end residues are part of each CDR3. Each record gives: V gene, D gene, J gene, clone size, CDR3 protein, CDR3 DNA. D genes are given only for firm matches. A clone size is listed for some rows: how often the clone was seen (once, few, many), or a class if it is expanded.

V gene: TRBV7-2
D gene: TRBD2
J gene: TRBJ2-7
clone size: .
CDR3 protein: CASRWTSGRYEQYF
CDR3 DNA: TGTGCCAGCAGGTGGACTAGCGGGAGGTACGAGCAGTACTTC

V gene: TRBV20-1
D gene: .
J gene: TRBJ2-7
clone size: .
CDR3 protein: CSAPPRESSSYEQYF
CDR3 DNA: TGCAGTGCTCCACCCAGAGAATCAAGCTCCTACGAGCAGTACTTC

V gene: TRBV12-3/TRBV12-4
D gene: .
J gene: TRBJ2-1
clone size: .
CDR3 protein: CASSLGRLNEQFF
CDR3 DNA: TGTGCCAGCAGTTTAGGCAGACTCAATGAGCAGTTCTTC

V gene: TRBV5-1
D gene: TRBD2
J gene: TRBJ2-1
clone size: once
CDR3 protein: CASSLETSSEQFF
CDR3 DNA: TGCGCCAGCAGCTTAGAGACTAGCTCGGAGCAGTTCTTC

V gene: TRBV5-4
D gene: .
J gene: TRBJ1-2
clone size: .
CDR3 protein: CASSLEEGYTF
CDR3 DNA: TGTGCCAGCAGCTTGGAGGAGGGCTACACCTTC

V gene: TRBV15
D gene: TRBD1
J gene: TRBJ1-4
clone size: .
CDR3 protein: CATTPGQGAPKEKLFF
CDR3 DNA: TGTGCCACCACCCCTGGACAGGGGGCGCCAAAAGAAAAACTGTTTTTT

V gene: TRBV5-6
D gene: TRBD1
J gene: TRBJ1-5
clone size: once
CDR3 protein: CASSLLLSGGQPQHF
CDR3 DNA: TGTGCCAGCAGCTTGCTCTTATCAGGGGGTCAGCCCCAGCATTTT

V gene: TRBV29-1
D gene: .
J gene: TRBJ2-6
clone size: .
CDR3 protein: CSAVWFRSGANVLTF
CDR3 DNA: TGCAGCGCCGTGTGGTTCAGGTCCGGGGCCAACGTCCTGACTTTC

V gene: TRBV7-3
D gene: .
J gene: TRBJ2-2
clone size: .
CDR3 protein: CASRPGPDLELFF
CDR3 DNA: TGTGCCAGCAGGCCGGGACCAGATCTGGAGCTGTTTTTT

V gene: TRBV4-1
D gene: .
J gene: TRBJ1-6
clone size: few
CDR3 protein: CASSQGISYNSPLHF
CDR3 DNA: TGCGCCAGCAGCCAAGGGATCTCCTATAATTCACCCCTCCACTTT

V gene: TRBV4-3
D gene: .
J gene: TRBJ1-1
clone size: .
CDR3 protein: CASSQDRLDGTEAFF
CDR3 DNA: TGCGCCAGCAGCCAAGATCGGTTGGATGGCACTGAAGCTTTCTTT

V gene: TRBV30
D gene: .
J gene: TRBJ2-3
clone size: .
CDR3 protein: CAWSVPTADTQYF
CDR3 DNA: TGTGCCTGGAGTGTACCCACGGCAGATACGCAGTATTTT

V gene: TRBV5-6
D gene: .
J gene: TRBJ2-1
clone size: .
CDR3 protein: CASSSISSFPYNEQFF
CDR3 DNA: TGTGCCAGCAGCTCGATTTCGTCCTTTCCTTATAATGAGCAGTTCTTC

V gene: TRBV6-2/TRBV6-3
D gene: .
J gene: TRBJ1-2
clone size: .
CDR3 protein: CATRGLRTGGMRGYTF
CDR3 DNA: TGTGCCACCCGCGGCCTCAGGACCGGCGGGATGCGCGGCTACACCTTC

V gene: TRBV6-2/TRBV6-3
D gene: .
J gene: TRBJ2-7
clone size: .
CDR3 protein: CASSPLTGDEQYF
CDR3 DNA: TGTGCCAGCAGCCCTCTGACGGGAGACGAGCAGTACTTC

V gene: TRBV4-1
D gene: TRBD1
J gene: TRBJ1-2
clone size: few
CDR3 protein: CASQPRDRGSGGYTF
CDR3 DNA: TGCGCCAGCCAGCCTCGGGACAGGGGGTCAGGAGGCTACACCTTC

V gene: TRBV20-1
D gene: .
J gene: TRBJ2-5
clone size: .
CDR3 protein: CSATTGETQYF
CDR3 DNA: TGCAGTGCTACGACCGGGGAGACCCAGTACTTC

V gene: TRBV12-3/TRBV12-4
D gene: .
J gene: TRBJ1-1
clone size: .
CDR3 protein: CASREDTAQAFF
CDR3 DNA: TGTGCCAGCAGGGAGGACACAGCGCAAGCTTTCTTT

V gene: TRBV3-1
D gene: .
J gene: TRBJ2-1
clone size: .
CDR3 protein: CASSQPTWGNEQFF
CDR3 DNA: TGTGCCAGCAGCCAACCGACTTGGGGCAATGAGCAGTTCTTC

V gene: TRBV30
D gene: .
J gene: TRBJ1-1
clone size: .
CDR3 protein: CAWSPENTEAFF
CDR3 DNA: TGTGCCTGGAGTCCAGAGAACACTGAAGCTTTCTTT

V gene: TRBV4-3
D gene: .
J gene: TRBJ2-7
clone size: .
CDR3 protein: CASSQEMGSYEQYF
CDR3 DNA: TGCGCCAGCAGCCAAGAGATGGGCTCCTACGAGCAGTACTTC

V gene: TRBV6-2/TRBV6-3
D gene: TRBD1
J gene: TRBJ2-7
clone size: once
CDR3 protein: CASSSGQGADEQYF
CDR3 DNA: TGTGCCAGCAGTTCGGGACAGGGGGCGGACGAGCAGTACTTC

V gene: TRBV19
D gene: TRBD2
J gene: TRBJ2-7
clone size: .
CDR3 protein: CASTGLAGGPFDEQYF
CDR3 DNA: TGTGCCAGTACCGGACTAGCGGGAGGGCCCTTCGACGAGCAGTACTTC

V gene: TRBV9
D gene: TRBD2
J gene: TRBJ2-7
clone size: .
CDR3 protein: CASSVGAGDSYEQYF
CDR3 DNA: TGTGCCAGCAGCGTAGGGGCGGGAGATTCCTACGAGCAGTACTTC

V gene: TRBV12-3/TRBV12-4
D gene: TRBD2
J gene: TRBJ2-5
clone size: .
CDR3 protein: CASSFEEAGDKYF
CDR3 DNA: TGTGCCAGCAGTTTTGAGGAAGCGGGAGATAAGTACTTC

V gene: TRBV5-6
D gene: .
J gene: TRBJ1-2
clone size: .
CDR3 protein: CASSGDINYGYTF
CDR3 DNA: TGTGCCAGCAGTGGAGACATTAACTATGGCTACACCTTC

V gene: TRBV10-3
D gene: TRBD1
J gene: TRBJ1-1
clone size: .
CDR3 protein: CAISEGDRYTEAFF
CDR3 DNA: TGTGCCATCAGTGAAGGGGACAGGTACACTGAAGCTTTCTTT

V gene: TRBV14
D gene: .
J gene: TRBJ1-2
clone size: .
CDR3 protein: CASSLIDSSYGYTF
CDR3 DNA: TGTGCCAGCAGCTTGATCGACAGTAGCTATGGCTACACCTTC

V gene: TRBV6-2/TRBV6-3
D gene: .
J gene: TRBJ2-4
clone size: .
CDR3 protein: CASSSAEGWYIQYF
CDR3 DNA: TGTGCCAGCAGTTCAGCGGAAGGATGGTACATTCAGTACTTC

V gene: TRBV30
D gene: TRBD1
J gene: TRBJ1-1
clone size: .
CDR3 protein: CAWAGGDDEAFF
CDR3 DNA: TGTGCCTGGGCAGGGGGCGACGATGAAGCTTTCTTT

V gene: TRBV29-1
D gene: TRBD1
J gene: TRBJ2-2
clone size: .
CDR3 protein: CSGWTGDGELFF
CDR3 DNA: TGCAGCGGCTGGACAGGGGACGGGGAGCTGTTTTTT